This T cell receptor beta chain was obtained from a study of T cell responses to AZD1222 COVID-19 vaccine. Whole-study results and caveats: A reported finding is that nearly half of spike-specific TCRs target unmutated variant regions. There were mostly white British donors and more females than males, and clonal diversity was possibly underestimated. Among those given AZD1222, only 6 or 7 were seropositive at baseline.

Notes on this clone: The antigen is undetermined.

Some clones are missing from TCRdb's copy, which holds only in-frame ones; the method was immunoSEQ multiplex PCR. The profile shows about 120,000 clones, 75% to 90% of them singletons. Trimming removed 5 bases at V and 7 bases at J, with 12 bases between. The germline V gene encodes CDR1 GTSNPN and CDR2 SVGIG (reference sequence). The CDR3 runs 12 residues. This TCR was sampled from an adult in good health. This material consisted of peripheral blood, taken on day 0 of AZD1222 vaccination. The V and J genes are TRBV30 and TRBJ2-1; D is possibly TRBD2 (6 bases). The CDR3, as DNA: TGTGCCTGGGGACTACGCGGGAATGAGCAGTTCTTC. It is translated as CAWGLRGNEQFF.